The table lists the clone carrying this T cell receptor beta chain with a count of one. The authors' processing: Reference gene primer amplification gave nucleated cell count estimates. Sequencing was performed with immunoSEQ multiplex PCR; in TCRdb, only in-frame clones are kept and a portion is missing. Clone size and V and J calls were adopted from that table, with D and trimming inferred from the DNA. Of some 320,000 clones in the sample, about 82% were seen once. These data come from a study of blood T cell repertoires in COVID-19. Background on the study: COVID-19 samples collected from the United States, Italy and Spain covered acute and convalescent phases.

The V segment lost 1 base and the J segment 2 bases; nucleotides outside the gene matches: 6. The germline V gene has CDR1 SEHNR and CDR2 FQNEAQ (reference sequence). This CDR3 contains 17 residues. The TCR sequence derives from a human donor in a cohort sampled during active COVID-19. The chain employs TRBV7-9 and TRBJ2-3; TRBD2 agrees at 10 bases. Sequenced input: peripheral blood. The CDR3 DNA is TGTGCCAGCAGCTTAGGAGTAGCGGGGGGAACCACAGATACGCAGTATTTT. It is translated as CASSLGVAGGTTDTQYF.